The T cell receptor beta chain under discussion was sequenced for a study of T cells in localized non-small cell lung cancer. General study points: Uninvolved adjacent lung showed the highest T cell clonality, exceeding tumor.

On this clone: What it binds is not known.

The table came from immunoSEQ multiplex PCR; TCRdb's copy has only in-frame clones and leaves some out. The sample gives 26,000 or so clones, roughly 87% of which show up once; 6.5% to 8% is in the top ten. This CDR3 is 14 amino acids long. The germline CDR1 and CDR2 sequences are SGHTA and FQGNSA. Trimming took 3 bases from V and 0 from J, leaving 7 bases between them. The sequences come from peripheral blood, collected before any cancer treatment. The V gene is TRBV7-2, the J gene TRBJ2-3, with TRBD1 as a possible D gene (5 bases). The TCR originated in an older male donor with stage I lung adenocarcinoma. DNA for the CDR3: TGTGCCAGCAGCTTCCAGGGCAGCACAGATACGCAGTATTTT. Its protein product is CASSFQGSTDTQYF. The variable domain in full, with the rest retrieved from reference TRBV7-2 and TRBJ2-3, is GAGVSQSPSNKVTEKGKDVELRCDPISGHTALYWYRQSLGQGLEFLIYFQGNSAPDKSGLPSDRFSAERTGGSVSTLTIQRTQQEDSAVYLCASSFQGSTDTQYFGPGTRLTVL.